This T cell receptor (beta chain) comes out of a study of type 1 regulatory T cells. Study summary: T-allo10 is an in vitro-generated, Tr1-enriched CD4 T cell product specific for alloantigen.

The table lists this clonotype with a few counts. TCRdb passed the reads through MiXCR, listing each CDR3 protein once. The repertoire consists of approximately 97,000 distinct CDR3 sequences, with roughly 28% occurring once and the leading ten covering 2% to 2.5%. The germline gives CDR1 SQVTM, CDR2 ANQGSEA. After removal of 8 bases from V and 5 bases from J, the junction contained 8 bases not matched to a gene. This CDR3 comprises 12 residues. The TCR comes from a human donor in good health. V usage is TRBV29-1 and J usage is TRBJ2-5, with TRBD2 matching 7 bases. The sequenced material came from CD4+ T cells, either the whole sample or a sorted fraction (not recorded which). The DNA for the CDR3 is TGCAGCTCGACGGGGGGTGGGGAGACCCAGTACTTC. Its translation: CSSTGGGETQYF.